Described below is a single T cell receptor beta chain sequence and its context. Treatment meaning: 19 received Ad26.COV2.S at low or high dose, single or two shots; about 5 received placebo; per-sample allocation not given. The investigators took samples on day 63 after the first vaccine or placebo injection. Recruitment in Boston yielded a donor of adult age, 18-55 years. The shot given was an Ad26 vector that makes Wuhan-strain SARS-CoV-2 spike. The sample belongs to a study of Ad26.COV2.S vaccination and SARS-CoV-2 variants. Study-wide context: Ad26.COV2.S shots went into the muscle once or twice, 56 days apart.

Assay used: immunoSEQ multiplex PCR; TCRdb lists only in-frame clones, some missing. This sample has 300,000 to 400,000 clones; roughly nine tenths occur once, and the top ten carry around 5.8%. Trimming removed 5 bases at V and 4 bases at J, with 8 bases between. CDR1 GTSNPN and CDR2 SVGIG come from the germline V gene (reference sequence). The CDR3 has 11 amino acids. The clonotype comes from a person aged 18-65 years who received the Ad26.COV2.S COVID-19 vaccine or a placebo. The rearrangement uses TRBV30 and TRBJ1-2; D is undetermined. Sequencing was performed on peripheral blood, taken in a trial of Ad26.COV2.S vaccine versus placebo. CDR3 sequence reads: CAWGGFYGYTF. DNA for the CDR3: TGTGCCTGGGGCGGTTTCTATGGCTACACCTTC.